This T cell receptor beta chain was captured by sequencing in a study of blood T cell repertoires in COVID-19. With respect to this clone: This specimen includes other DNA sequences encoding the same CDR3.

V dropped 0 bases and J dropped 1 base, with 9 bases sitting between them. This CDR3 region has 15 residues. The germline gives CDR1 MNHEY, CDR2 SVGAGI. TCRdb's table, derived via immunoSEQ multiplex PCR, lists solely in-frame clones and lacks some. The sample has around 140,000 clones; around four fifths are singletons. This TCR was sampled from a human donor in a cohort sampled during active COVID-19. The sample consisted of peripheral blood. The chain uses TRBV6-5 and TRBJ1-1; D is undetermined. The DNA for the CDR3 is TGTGCCAGCAGTTACTCGAGTCGCGGGAACACTGAAGCTTTCTTT. Protein product: CASSYSSRGNTEAFF.